Listed here is a single TCR beta chain. Its antigen remains unidentified. The record has no base qualities; no much larger clone is one base away. Other DNA sequences in the same sample also yield this CDR3. Libraries came from the immunoSEQ multiplex PCR assay. DNA from the cultured, isolated CD4+ T cells was subjected to TCR beta CDR3 sequencing. Processing in the source paper ran as follows. Non-productive TCR sequences were discarded, and reads were trimmed to the CDR3 region, with only CDR3s of 7 or more amino acids retained. The MANAFEST web app was used to pick out antigen-specific clonotypes by comparing their expansion in peptide wells with that in reference cultures. Positive clones required FDR<0.05 expansion versus reference and all other wells, odds ratio above 5, and frequency above 0.1% in two replicate wells. Cross-reactive clonotypes were defined as significantly expanded in SARS-CoV-2 spike wells and in at least one common cold coronavirus spike condition. Using the stringdist R package, CDR3 similarity was measured by Levenshtein distance, and unrooted trees were constructed with ape in R 3.6.1. TCRdb retrieved this table from immuneACCESS and kept in-frame rearrangements only. Not all clones are present; in checked studies, unresolved V genes account for under half, and no reason is known for the remainder. That table supplies the V and J calls and clone size; D and trimming were determined from the DNA. For this sample the table gives about 53,000 clones, of which more than 60% were detected only once. The ten largest make up approximately 2.8% of the sample.

These data are taken from a study of vaccination effects on CD4 cells after COVID-19 (dated by TCRdb to 2022 to 2024). Study-wide context: The ViraFEST assay stimulated PBMC with viral peptide pools and then used TCR sequencing to identify antigen-specific CD4+ T cell clonotypes by expansion. Each participant received two doses of an mRNA SARS-CoV-2 vaccine, either BNT162b2 or mRNA-1273. Some 1.9 million PBMC per well were cultured with about 10 ug/ml peptides in IMDM containing around 5.3% human AB serum, 8.5 to 10 IU/ml IL-2 and gentamicin. In both COVID-19 convalescent patients and infection-naive vaccine recipients, the study compared SARS-CoV-2 spike-specific CD4+ TCR repertoires from before mRNA vaccination with those from after it. A total of roughly 9 COVID-19 convalescent patients and several SARS-CoV-2-naive healthy vaccine recipients were included in the full study. Cultures from other donors in the study were sequenced with the Oncomine TCR Beta short-read assay on an Illumina iSeq 100. What the study reported, not specific to this receptor: Marked clonal contraction was observed in both infection-induced and vaccine-induced clones at late post-vaccination timepoints, consistent with waning T cell responses. The study was limited by a small number of convalescent patients, and early post-infection timepoints were lacking. Among healthy vaccine recipients, nearly all vaccine-induced clones were SARS-CoV-2 mono-reactive, and just 1 of 255 was cross-reactive with common cold coronaviruses.

Spanning cysteine to phenylalanine, the CDR3 consists of 14 amino acids. CDR3 DNA is the only sequence kept; it has 42 bases, read in frame from the first base. CDR1 is given as GTSNPN and CDR2 as SVGIG, both from the germline V gene (reference sequence). Trimming removed 1 base from V and 0 bases from J; the gene matches leave 1 base unexplained. After approximately eleven days of culture, CD4+ T cells were isolated with the EasySep CD4+ T cell isolation kit. The absence of prior SARS-CoV-2 infection in healthy vaccine recipients was confirmed by negative nucleocapsid antibodies before and after vaccination. Half of the culture medium was replaced with fresh IL-2-containing medium on days 3 and 7. Unless noted otherwise, every peptide stimulation condition was cultured in triplicate wells. Using Ficoll-Paque Plus gradient centrifugation, PBMC were separated from whole blood and then either used fresh or cryopreserved at -140C. Genomic DNA was extracted from cultured CD4+ T cells with the QIAamp micro DNA kit.

This TCR was sampled from a human donor who received a COVID-19 vaccine. This chain is built from TRBV30 and TRBJ2-3; 7 middle bases align to TRBD2. Sequencing used CD4+ T cells from PBMCs cultured without peptide, obtained before COVID-19 vaccination. CDR3 region: CAWSAGGSTDTQYF. The DNA reads TGTGCCTGGAGTGCGGGGGGAAGCACAGATACGCAGTATTTT.